This passage covers 9 T cell receptor beta chains from one sample sequenced in a study of molecular identifiers for immune sequencing clone quantification. From the PCR reads, TCRdb called clonotypes with MiXCR, one entry per CDR3 protein. Of a few hundred thousand distinct CDR3 sequences in the sample, roughly 23% were seen once. Specimen: naive CD8+ T cells from blood, with Jurkat cell RNA spiked in. This sample's subset: FACS-sorted CD8+CD4-CCR7+CD45RA+ naive T cells. The receptor set was obtained from a human donor in good health. Some libraries in this study had Jurkat cell RNA spiked in.

This clonotype has ten or more counts. The V gene is TRBV28, the J gene TRBJ1-1; weak D call: TRBD1 (6 bases). CDR1 is MDHEN, CDR2 SYDVKM, per germline. The CDR3 is made up of 14 amino acids. Between the trimmed V and J ends, which lost 6 bases and 3 bases, there was a span of 14 bases. CDR3 protein: CASSPLTGYTEAFF. DNA of the CDR3: TGTGCCAGCAGCCCCTTAACAGGGTACACTGAAGCTTTCTTT.

In its sample, this clonotype was seen a few times. The V and J genes are TRBV20-1 and TRBJ2-1; 8 bases map to TRBD2. Germline loops: CDR1 DFQATT, CDR2 SNEGSKA (reference sequence). V shed 1 base and J 0 bases; nucleotides not matched to a gene: 14. This CDR3 contains 19 residues. CDR3 nucleotide sequence: TGCAGTGCTAGAGCGCAGGGAGGCCTAGCGGGCATCTCCTACAATGAGCAGTTCTTC. Protein product: CSARAQGGLAGISYNEQFF.

Concerning this clonotype itself: A read error may be the cause here, since a much bigger clone is one base away. The chain links TRBV4-3 to TRBJ1-1; TRBD1 might be the D (5 bases). Germline V gene lookup returns CDR1 LGHNA and CDR2 YSLEER. This CDR3 contains 18 residues. The V and J ends lost 0 bases and 4 bases respectively, with 21 bases between them. The CDR3 region has the DNA TGCGCCAGCAGCCAAGATTCCCAATCCACAGGTTGGGGCACTGAAGCTTTCTTT. This translates into CASSQDSQSTGWGTEAFF.

This chain uses TRBV7-9 with TRBJ2-2; TRBD1 aligns across 8 bases. Per the germline V gene, CDR1 is SEHNR and CDR2 is FQNEAQ (reference sequence). The CDR3 has 17 amino acids. J lost 4 bases, V lost 5 bases, and 12 bases had no gene match. Written as DNA, the CDR3 is TGTGCCAGCAGCAATAATGGACCAGGGGGCCCCACCGGGGAGCTGTTTTTT. Protein: CASSNNGPGGPTGELFF.

This clonotype was seen ten or more times. The chain combines TRBV20-1 with TRBJ1-2, with TRBD1 matching 8 bases. Germline values: CDR1 DFQATT, CDR2 SNEGSKA (reference sequence). Trimming cost V 2 bases and J 4 bases; bases outside gene matches: 3. The CDR3 is 13 amino acids. Here the CDR3 reads CSARRGTGYGYTF. CDR3 coding DNA: TGCAGTGCTAGAAGGGGGACAGGCTATGGCTACACCTTC.

This clonotype was seen repeatedly, ten times or more. The chain combines TRBV20-1 with TRBJ2-3; possibly TRBD2 for D (5 bases). The CDR3 extends over 13 amino acids. Germline-derived CDR1 and CDR2 are DFQATT and SNEGSKA (reference sequence). With 3 bases removed from V and 0 bases from J, the gap between germline ends came to 7 bases. The CDR3 spells CSASGESTDTQYF. Written as DNA, the CDR3 is TGCAGTGCTAGCGGGGAGAGCACAGATACGCAGTATTTT.

This clonotype was counted at least ten times. CDR3 sequence reads: CASSQASNRQGSGNTIYF. DNA for the CDR3: TGCGCCAGCAGCCAAGCCAGCAACAGACAGGGCTCCGGAAACACCATATATTTT. J is TRBJ1-3 and V is TRBV4-3; 7 nucleotides match TRBD1. The junction had 13 bases not matched to a gene; V was cut back by 1 base and J by 4 bases. The V gene's germline CDR1 is LGHNA and CDR2 YSLEER. The CDR3 is 18 residues long.

On this clonotype: Because the CDR3 is missing its conserved closing phenylalanine or tryptophan, this is likely a read error. The limits of the CDR3 on the DNA are not certain, so only TCRdb's listed CDR3 is given. V gene TRBV21-1 combines with J gene TRBJ1-5; the DNA was not used to check the table's D call, TRBD1. TRBV21-1 is a known pseudogene. Termini included, the CDR3 measures 13 amino acids. CDR3 sequence: CASRTGGGQPQHL.

This clonotype was seen a few times. The J gene is TRBJ2-5, the V gene TRBV5-1, with D hard to call. Trimming took 0 bases from V and 2 from J, leaving 8 bases between them. Per germline, CDR1 SGHRS and CDR2 YFSETQ. The CDR3 sequence is 14 residues long. The CDR3: CASSLGYFQETQYF. In DNA, the CDR3 is TGCGCCAGCAGCTTGGGCTACTTTCAAGAGACCCAGTACTTC. The variable domain in full, with the rest retrieved from reference TRBV5-1 and TRBJ2-5, is KAGVTQTPRYLIKTRGQQVTLSCSPISGHRSVSWYQQTPGQGLQFLFEYFSETQRNKGNFPGRFSGRQFSNSRSEMNVSTLELGDSALYLCASSLGYFQETQYFGPGTRLLVL.